This T cell receptor beta chain was found in a study of metastatic and nonmetastatic thyroid tumors. No treatment of any kind had been given to any patient before thyroid surgery. The germline CDR1 and CDR2 sequences are SGHNT and YYREEE (reference sequence). The CDR3 is made up of 16 amino acids. V lost 4 bases and J lost 6; bases outside the gene matches: 14. This clone was seen ten or more times. TCRdb used MiXCR to call clones anew from the PCR reads. Among about 31,000 clones listed, approximately 19% were seen once. The TCR was taken from a female donor with papillary thyroid cancer or a benign thyroid nodule (not recorded which). Some clones in this sample may be carry-over from other donors' samples. Input material: blood. V and J are TRBV5-4 and TRBJ2-3; 7 bases map to TRBD1. The chain's CDR3 is CASSRTGNIIYDTQYF. The CDR3 DNA is TGTGCCAGCAGCAGGACAGGAAACATCATTTATGATACGCAGTATTTT. Using reference TRBV5-4 and TRBJ2-3 for the parts outside the CDR3, the full variable domain is ETGVTQSPTHLIKTRGQQVTLRCSSQSGHNTVSWYQQALGQGPQFIFQYYREEENGRGNFPPRFSGLQFPNYSSELNVNALELDDSALYLCASSRTGNIIYDTQYFGPGTRLTVL.